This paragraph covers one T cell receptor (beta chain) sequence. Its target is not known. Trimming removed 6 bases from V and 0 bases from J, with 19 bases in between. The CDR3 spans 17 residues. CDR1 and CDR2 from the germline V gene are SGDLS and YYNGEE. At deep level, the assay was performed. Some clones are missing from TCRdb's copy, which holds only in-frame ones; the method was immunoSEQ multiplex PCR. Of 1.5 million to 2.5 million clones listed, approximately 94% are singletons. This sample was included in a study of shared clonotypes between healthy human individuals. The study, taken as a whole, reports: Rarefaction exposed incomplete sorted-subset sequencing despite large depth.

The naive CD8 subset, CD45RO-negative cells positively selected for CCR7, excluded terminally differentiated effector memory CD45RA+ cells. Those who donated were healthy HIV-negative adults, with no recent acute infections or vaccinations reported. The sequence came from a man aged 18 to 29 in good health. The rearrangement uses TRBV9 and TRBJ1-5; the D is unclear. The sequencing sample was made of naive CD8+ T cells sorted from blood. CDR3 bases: TGTGCCAGCAACCTCCCGAGGTTCCCCCGTAGCAATCAGCCCCAGCATTTT. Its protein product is CASNLPRFPRSNQPQHF.